This T cell receptor (beta chain) was recorded in a study of blood T cell repertoires in COVID-19. Study summary: From the United States, Italy and Spain came samples of acute and convalescent COVID-19. T cells, B-cell-depleted T cells, or PBMCs provided the cDNA or gDNA that served as material.

The table came from immunoSEQ multiplex PCR; TCRdb's copy has only in-frame clones and leaves some out. Of more than 150,000 clones detected, over 90% appear once; the ten largest clones hold approximately 0.5%. V was shortened by 2 bases and J by 3 bases, with 17 bases between the two germline ends. CDR1 is SGHVS, CDR2 FQNEAQ, per germline. This CDR3 has 17 amino acids. The sequenced sample was peripheral blood. The chain combines TRBV7-8 with TRBJ1-5; D may be TRBD1 (5 bases). This clonotype originated in a man aged 50-60 years with acute or convalescent COVID-19. The DNA of the CDR3 is TGTGCCAGCAGCTTACGGGCAGGGATAACGTACAATCAGCCCCAGCATTTT. It specifies CASSLRAGITYNQPQHF.